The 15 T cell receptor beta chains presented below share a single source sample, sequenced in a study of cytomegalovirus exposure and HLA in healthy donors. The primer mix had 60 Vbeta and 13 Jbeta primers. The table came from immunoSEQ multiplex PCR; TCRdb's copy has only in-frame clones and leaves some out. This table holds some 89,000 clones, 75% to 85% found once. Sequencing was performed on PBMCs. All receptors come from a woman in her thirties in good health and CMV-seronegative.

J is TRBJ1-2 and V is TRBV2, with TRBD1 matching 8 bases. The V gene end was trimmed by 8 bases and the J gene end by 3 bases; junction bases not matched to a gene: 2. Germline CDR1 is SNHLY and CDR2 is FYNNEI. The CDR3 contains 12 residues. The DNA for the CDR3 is TGTGCCAGCCAGACAGGGGACTATGGCTACACCTTC. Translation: CASQTGDYGYTF.

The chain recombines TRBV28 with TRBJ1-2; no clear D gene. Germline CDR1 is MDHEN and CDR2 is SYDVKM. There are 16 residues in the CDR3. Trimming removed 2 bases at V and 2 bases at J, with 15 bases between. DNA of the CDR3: TGTGCCAGCAGTTTAGATTTCCGGGAGATCAACTATGGCTACACCTTC. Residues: CASSLDFREINYGYTF.

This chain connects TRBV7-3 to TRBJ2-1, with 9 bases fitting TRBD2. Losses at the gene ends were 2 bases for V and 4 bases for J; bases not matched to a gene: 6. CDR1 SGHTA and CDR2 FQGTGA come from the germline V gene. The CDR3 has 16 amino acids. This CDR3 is CASSLGGAGGYNEQFF. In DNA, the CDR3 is TGTGCCAGCAGCTTAGGGGGGGCGGGAGGGTACAATGAGCAGTTCTTC.

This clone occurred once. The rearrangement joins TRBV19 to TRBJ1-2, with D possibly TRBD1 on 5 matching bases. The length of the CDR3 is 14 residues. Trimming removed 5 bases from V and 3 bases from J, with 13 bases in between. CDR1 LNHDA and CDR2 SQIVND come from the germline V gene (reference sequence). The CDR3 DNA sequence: TGTGCCAGTAGTGTGGGACTTACGGACTATGGCTACACCTTC. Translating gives CASSVGLTDYGYTF.

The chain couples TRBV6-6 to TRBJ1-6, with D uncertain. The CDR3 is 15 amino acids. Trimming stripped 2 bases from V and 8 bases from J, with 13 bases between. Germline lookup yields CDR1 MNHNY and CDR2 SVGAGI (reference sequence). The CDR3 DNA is TGTGCCAGCAGTTACGGGAGGGCAGGTTATTCACCCCTCCACTTT. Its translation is CASSYGRAGYSPLHF.

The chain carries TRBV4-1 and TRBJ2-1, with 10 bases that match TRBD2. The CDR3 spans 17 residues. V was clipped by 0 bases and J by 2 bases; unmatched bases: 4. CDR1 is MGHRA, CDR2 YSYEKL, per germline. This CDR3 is CASSQERTSGTYNEQFF. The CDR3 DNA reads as TGCGCCAGCAGCCAAGAAAGGACTAGCGGTACCTACAATGAGCAGTTCTTC.

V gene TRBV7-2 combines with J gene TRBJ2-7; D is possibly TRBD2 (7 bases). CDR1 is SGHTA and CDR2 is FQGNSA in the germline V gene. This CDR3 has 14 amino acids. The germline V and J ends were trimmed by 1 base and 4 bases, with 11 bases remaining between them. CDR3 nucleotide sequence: TGTGCCAGCAGCTTAGTAGGGGGGGGTTACGAGCAGTACTTC. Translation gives CASSLVGGGYEQYF. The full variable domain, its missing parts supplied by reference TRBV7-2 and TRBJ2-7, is GAGVSQSPSNKVTEKGKDVELRCDPISGHTALYWYRQSLGQGLEFLIYFQGNSAPDKSGLPSDRFSAERTGGSVSTLTIQRTQQEDSAVYLCASSLVGGGYEQYFGPGTRLTVT.

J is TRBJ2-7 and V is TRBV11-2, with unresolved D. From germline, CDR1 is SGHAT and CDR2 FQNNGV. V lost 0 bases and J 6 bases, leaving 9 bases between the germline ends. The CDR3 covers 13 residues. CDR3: CASSLDGPVEQYF. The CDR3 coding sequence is TGTGCCAGCAGCTTAGATGGCCCCGTCGAGCAGTACTTC.

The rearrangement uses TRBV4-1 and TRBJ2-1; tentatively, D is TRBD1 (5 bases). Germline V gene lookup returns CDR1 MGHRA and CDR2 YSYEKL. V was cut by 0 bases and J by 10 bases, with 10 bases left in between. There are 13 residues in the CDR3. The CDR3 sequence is CASSQDWAGEQFF. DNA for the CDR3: TGCGCCAGCAGCCAAGATTGGGCAGGGGAGCAGTTCTTC.

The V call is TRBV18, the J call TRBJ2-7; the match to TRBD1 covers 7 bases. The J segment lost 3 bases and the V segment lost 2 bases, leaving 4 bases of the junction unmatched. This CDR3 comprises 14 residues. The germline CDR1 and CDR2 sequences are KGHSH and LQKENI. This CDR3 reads CASSPLGQNYEQYF. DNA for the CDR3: TGTGCCAGCTCACCATTGGGACAGAACTACGAGCAGTACTTC.

CDR3 sequence reads: CASSLSGHSLYEQFF. The CDR3 DNA follows: TGTGCCAGCAGTTTATCGGGACATAGCCTGTATGAGCAGTTCTTC. This chain uses TRBV28 with TRBJ2-1; tentative D call: TRBD1 (6 bases). This CDR3 contains 15 residues. The ends were cut back, 1 base at V and 8 bases at J, with 15 bases in the middle. Germline V gene sequence: CDR1 MDHEN, CDR2 SYDVKM.

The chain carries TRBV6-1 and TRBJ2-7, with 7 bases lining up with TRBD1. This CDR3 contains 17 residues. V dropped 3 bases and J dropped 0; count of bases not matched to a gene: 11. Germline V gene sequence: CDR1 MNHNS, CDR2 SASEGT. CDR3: CASSDPWTGPSSYEQYF. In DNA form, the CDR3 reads TGTGCCAGCAGTGACCCGTGGACAGGACCAAGCTCCTACGAGCAGTACTTC.

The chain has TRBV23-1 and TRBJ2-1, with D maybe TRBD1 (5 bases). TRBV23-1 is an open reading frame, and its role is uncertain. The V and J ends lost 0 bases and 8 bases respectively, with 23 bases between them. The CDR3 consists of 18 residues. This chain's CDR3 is CASSQSSPGHRRCYEQFF. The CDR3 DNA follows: TGCGCCAGCAGTCAATCTTCGCCAGGGCATCGGAGATGCTATGAGCAGTTCTTC.

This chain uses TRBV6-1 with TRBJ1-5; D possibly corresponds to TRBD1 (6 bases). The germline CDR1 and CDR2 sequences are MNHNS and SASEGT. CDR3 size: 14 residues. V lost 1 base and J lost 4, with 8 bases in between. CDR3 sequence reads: CASSEEGGNQPQHF. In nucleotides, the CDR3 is TGTGCCAGCAGTGAAGAAGGGGGAAATCAGCCCCAGCATTTT.

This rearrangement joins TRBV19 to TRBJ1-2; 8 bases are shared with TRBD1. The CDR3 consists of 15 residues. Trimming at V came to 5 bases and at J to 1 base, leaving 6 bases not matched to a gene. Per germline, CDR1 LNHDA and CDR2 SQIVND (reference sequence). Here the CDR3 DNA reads TGTGCCAGTAGTCCGCGGACAGGGTATAACTATGGCTACACCTTC. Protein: CASSPRTGYNYGYTF.